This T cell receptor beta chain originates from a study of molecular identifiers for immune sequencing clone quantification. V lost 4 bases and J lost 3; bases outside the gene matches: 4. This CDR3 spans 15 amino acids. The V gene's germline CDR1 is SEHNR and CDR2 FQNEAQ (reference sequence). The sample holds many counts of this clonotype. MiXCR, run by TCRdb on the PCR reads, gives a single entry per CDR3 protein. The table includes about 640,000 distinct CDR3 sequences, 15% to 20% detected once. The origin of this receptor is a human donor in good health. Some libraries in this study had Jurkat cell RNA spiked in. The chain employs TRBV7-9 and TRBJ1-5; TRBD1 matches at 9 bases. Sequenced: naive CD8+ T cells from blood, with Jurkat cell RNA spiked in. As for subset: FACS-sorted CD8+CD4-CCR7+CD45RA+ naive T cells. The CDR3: CASSYGTGTNQPQHF. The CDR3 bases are TGTGCCAGCAGCTATGGGACAGGGACCAATCAGCCCCAGCATTTT.